A single sample is the source of the 20 T cell receptor beta chains below, sequenced in a study of blood T cell repertoires in COVID-19. The protocol was immunoSEQ multiplex PCR, while the TCRdb copy is restricted to in-frame clones and leaves out a portion. Found here are about 42,000 clones, roughly 81% of them singletons; the top ten hold roughly 13%. Source material: peripheral blood. These receptors all stem from a woman aged 65 to 85 in a cohort sampled during active COVID-19.

This clone qualifies as medium-sized. J is TRBJ2-1 and V is TRBV7-9; no reliable D call. V lost 4 bases to trimming and J lost 7 bases, with 14 bases between them. CDR3 size: 14 residues. In germline, CDR1 is SEHNR, CDR2 FQNEAQ (reference sequence). In nucleotides, the CDR3 is TGTGCCAGCAGCTACGCCCGTACAGTAAATGAGCAGTTCTTC. Protein sequence: CASSYARTVNEQFF.

The rearrangement links TRBV6-5 to TRBJ2-5; D is possibly TRBD1 (6 bases). V lost 0 bases to trimming and J lost 4 bases, with 12 bases between them. Germline V gives CDR1 MNHEY, CDR2 SVGAGI. CDR3 size: 15 residues. CDR3: CASSYSMVGGETQYF. The CDR3 coding sequence is TGTGCCAGCAGTTACTCGATGGTAGGGGGAGAGACCCAGTACTTC.

This clone was detected only a few times. V is TRBV5-1 and J is TRBJ2-7; TRBD1 aligns across 8 bases. The germline CDR1 and CDR2 sequences are SGHRS and YFSETQ. Unmatched junction bases numbered 9, after V lost 3 bases and J lost 4 bases. The CDR3 contains 15 residues. The CDR3 sequence: CASSSGNTGGYEQYF. For the CDR3, the DNA is TGCGCCAGCAGCTCGGGGAATACAGGGGGGTACGAGCAGTACTTC.

In nucleotides, the CDR3 is TGTGCCACCAGCAGCATGGGGGGGTACACTGAAGCTTTCTTT. Protein: CATSSMGGYTEAFF. V gene TRBV15 combines with J gene TRBJ1-1; tentative D call: TRBD1 (5 bases). Trimming took 3 bases from V and 3 from J, leaving 11 bases between them. Germline CDR1 reads LNHNV; CDR2 reads YYDKDF (reference sequence). This CDR3 contains 14 residues.

This chain links TRBV7-9 with TRBJ1-1; 9 bases line up with TRBD1. V lost 5 bases to trimming and J lost 3 bases; unmatched junction nucleotides: 4. The CDR3 is 14 residues long. Germline-derived CDR1 and CDR2 are SEHNR and FQNEAQ (reference sequence). CDR3 sequence (DNA): TGTGCCAGCAGCCCACAGGGGGCGTACACTGAAGCTTTCTTT. It is translated as CASSPQGAYTEAFF.

The chain combines TRBV2 with TRBJ2-5; tentatively, D is TRBD2 (6 bases). The germline gives CDR1 SNHLY, CDR2 FYNNEI. This CDR3 region has 12 residues. V gave up 11 bases and J gave up 5 bases, with 15 bases separating them. The chain's CDR3 is CALGGLEETQYF. As DNA, the CDR3 is TGTGCCTTAGGAGGGTTGGAGGAGACCCAGTACTTC.

This rearrangement joins TRBV19 to TRBJ1-1; D possibly corresponds to TRBD1 (6 bases). Germline CDR1 and CDR2: LNHDA and SQIVND (reference sequence). Deletions cut 7 bases from V and 1 base from J, with 7 bases between. The CDR3 loop spans 12 amino acids. The CDR3 spells CASTTGNTEAFF. In DNA, the CDR3 is TGTGCCAGTACGACAGGGAACACTGAAGCTTTCTTT.

This chain uses TRBV27 with TRBJ2-1; 7 bases agree with TRBD2. V gave up 5 bases and J gave up 4 bases; unmatched junction bases: 17. The length of the CDR3 is 18 residues. Germline values: CDR1 MNHEY, CDR2 SMNVEV (reference sequence). In nucleotides, the CDR3 is TGTGCCAGCAGTCAAACCCCCCCTATACTAGCGTTATACAATGAGCAGTTCTTC. Amino acid sequence: CASSQTPPILALYNEQFF.

V is TRBV6-5 and J is TRBJ2-7; no clear D gene. With 0 bases removed from V and 2 bases from J, the gap between germline ends came to 11 bases. Germline assignment: CDR1 MNHEY and CDR2 SVGAGI. The CDR3 contains 15 residues. This CDR3 is CASSYSGSQPYEQYF. Written as DNA, the CDR3 is TGTGCCAGCAGTTACTCGGGCAGTCAACCCTACGAGCAGTACTTC.

The CDR3, as DNA: TGTGCCAGCAATTCCGTGGCCCCTGGGGCCAACGTCCTGACTTTC. As protein: CASNSVAPGANVLTF. The chain recombines TRBV2 with TRBJ2-6, with D hard to call. Deletions cut 7 bases from V and 2 bases from J, with 12 bases between. The CDR3 is made up of 15 amino acids. The germline CDR1 and CDR2 sequences are SNHLY and FYNNEI.

The chain uses TRBV6-1 and TRBJ2-3; the D is unclear. CDR1 MNHNS and CDR2 SASEGT come from the germline V gene. This CDR3 comprises 15 residues. The germline V and J ends were trimmed by 8 bases and 3 bases, with 18 bases remaining between them. The CDR3 DNA reads TGTGCCAGCCAAGGCGGATATCACGAAACAGATACGCAGTATTTT. Amino acids: CASQGGYHETDTQYF.

The chain's CDR3 is CASSPPQQGGGTEAFF. The CDR3 DNA sequence: TGTGCCAGCTCACCACCCCAGCAGGGCGGGGGCACTGAAGCTTTCTTT. This chain links TRBV18 with TRBJ1-1; weak D call: TRBD1 (5 bases). The germline V gene has CDR1 KGHSH and CDR2 LQKENI. The length of the CDR3 is 16 residues. The germline V and J ends were trimmed by 0 bases and 4 bases, with 15 bases remaining between them.

The rearrangement uses TRBV5-8 and TRBJ1-1, with D possibly TRBD1 on 5 matching bases. CDR1 SGHTS and CDR2 YDEGEE come from the germline V gene. V dropped 7 bases and J dropped 8 bases, with 18 bases sitting between them. There are 13 residues in the CDR3. CDR3 DNA sequence: TGTGCCAGCGCCGATCTCCAGGGCGACGAAGCTTTCTTT. It yields the protein CASADLQGDEAFF.

The V and J genes are TRBV12-5 and TRBJ1-2; D gene uncertain. This CDR3 comprises 14 residues. Germline lookup yields CDR1 LGHNT and CDR2 FRNRAP. Deletions cut 1 base from V and 4 bases from J, with 10 bases between. The CDR3 protein is CASGLDGEVYGYTF. CDR3 sequence (DNA): TGTGCTAGTGGTTTGGACGGGGAGGTCTATGGCTACACCTTC.

The rearrangement joins TRBV28 to TRBJ1-2; 10 bases match TRBD1. Germline loops: CDR1 MDHEN, CDR2 SYDVKM. With 6 bases clipped from V and 4 bases from J, the junction kept 5 bases outside the gene matches. This CDR3 spans 14 amino acids. CDR3: CASRSTGGFYGYTF. CDR3 nucleotides: TGTGCCAGCAGGTCGACAGGGGGCTTCTATGGCTACACCTTC.

This clone has only one observation. The chain employs TRBV6-5 and TRBJ1-3, with D maybe TRBD1 (5 bases). The germline CDR1 and CDR2 sequences are MNHEY and SVGAGI. This CDR3 spans 15 amino acids. V was cut by 6 bases and J by 0 bases, with 12 bases left in between. This CDR3 is CASRPTVLSGNTIYF. Written as DNA, the CDR3 is TGTGCCAGCAGACCGACAGTCCTCTCTGGAAACACCATATATTTT.

This chain uses TRBV5-1 with TRBJ2-7; a weak D match, TRBD2 (6 bases). V lost 0 bases and J 4 bases, leaving 14 bases between the germline ends. Germline CDR1 SGHRS, CDR2 YFSETQ. The CDR3 covers 15 residues. This chain's CDR3 is CASSLGRETEYEQYF. DNA for the CDR3: TGCGCCAGCAGCTTGGGGCGGGAAACCGAATACGAGCAGTACTTC.

CDR3 sequence: CASSDAGTWNNEQFF. CDR3 bases: TGTGCCAGCAGTGATGCGGGAACATGGAACAATGAGCAGTTCTTC. The V gene is TRBV2, the J gene TRBJ2-1, with D possibly TRBD2 on 6 matching bases. Deletions cut 3 bases from V and 5 bases from J, with 14 bases between. The CDR3 is made up of 15 amino acids. CDR1 is SNHLY, CDR2 FYNNEI, per germline.

J is TRBJ1-4 and V is TRBV28; tentative D call: TRBD1 (6 bases). The germline gives CDR1 MDHEN, CDR2 SYDVKM. Trimming cost V 4 bases and J 8 bases, with 17 bases left between them. There are 15 residues in the CDR3. CDR3 DNA: TGTGCCAGCAGTTCTCCCCCGGACAGCAAGGAAAAACTGTTTTTT. Its protein is CASSSPPDSKEKLFF.

This clone was found a few times. This chain joins TRBV6-1 and TRBJ2-7, with TRBD2 matching 7 bases. The V gene end was trimmed by 1 base and the J gene end by 3 bases; junction bases not matched to a gene: 9. Germline V gene sequence: CDR1 MNHNS, CDR2 SASEGT. The CDR3 loop spans 16 amino acids. Here the CDR3 reads CASSEEASGIIYEQYF. DNA for the CDR3: TGTGCCAGCAGTGAAGAGGCTAGCGGTATTATCTACGAGCAGTACTTC.